This T cell receptor beta chain derives from a study of long-term antiretroviral therapy in people with HIV. Study findings and constraints: Repertoire dominance by clones expanded before ART was seen at all time points.

As concerns this clone: Its cognate antigen is unknown.

This CDR3 is built from 20 residues. The germline V gene has CDR1 SGHRS and CDR2 YFSETQ. J was trimmed by 9 bases and V by 2 bases; bases with no gene match: 28. Investigators performed immunoSEQ version v3.0 at survey level. Sequencing was performed with immunoSEQ multiplex PCR; in TCRdb, only in-frame clones are kept and a portion is missing. Of 30,000 to 40,000 clones listed, roughly 85% are singletons. The V and J genes are TRBV5-1 and TRBJ2-7; 8 nucleotides agree with TRBD1. The material was unsorted PBMCs, obtained roughly 3.5 years after starting antiretroviral therapy. This sequence originates from a man aged 18-30 years with HIV. The CDR3 DNA reads TGCGCCAGCAGCTTCTTTTCCGGGACAGGAAAGGCCCTCATGTCGGGCGCGCAGTACTTC. It is translated as CASSFFSGTGKALMSGAQYF.